This TCR beta chain was profiled in a study of blood T cell repertoires in COVID-19. Across the study: The analysed material was cDNA or gDNA that came from T cells, B-cell-depleted T cells, or PBMCs.

Only in-frame clones appear in the TCRdb table, and some are missing; sequencing was by immunoSEQ multiplex PCR. This sample has roughly 84,000 clones, with roughly 75% found just once. This clone was picked up a small number of times. With 1 base clipped from V and 7 bases from J, the junction kept 4 bases outside the gene matches. Germline V gene data show CDR1 as SGHTA and CDR2 as FQGNSA. CDR3 length: 15 residues. What was sequenced was peripheral blood. This receptor was identified in a woman in her forties or fifties with acute or convalescent COVID-19. V usage is TRBV7-2 and J usage is TRBJ1-1, with TRBD1 identical over 12 bases. The CDR3 DNA follows: TGTGCCAGCAGCTTAGTGGGACAGGGGGCAAGTGAAGCTTTCTTT. Translation gives CASSLVGQGASEAFF.